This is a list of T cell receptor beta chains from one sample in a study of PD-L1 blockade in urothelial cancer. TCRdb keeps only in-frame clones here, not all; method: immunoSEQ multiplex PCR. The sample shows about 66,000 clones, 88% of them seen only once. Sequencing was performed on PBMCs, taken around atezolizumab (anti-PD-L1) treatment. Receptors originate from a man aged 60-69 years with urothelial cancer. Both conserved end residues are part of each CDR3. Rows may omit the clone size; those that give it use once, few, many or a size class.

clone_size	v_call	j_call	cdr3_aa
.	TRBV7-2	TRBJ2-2	CASSYPPGQGTGELFF
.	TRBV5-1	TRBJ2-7	CASSLEQGAYEQYF
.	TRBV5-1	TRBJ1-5	CASSPGTGYQPQHF
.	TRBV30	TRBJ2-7	CAWTYNLSGEQYF
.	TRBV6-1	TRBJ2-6	CASSDRGFGANVLTF
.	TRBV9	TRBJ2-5	CASSNPTGGPETQYF
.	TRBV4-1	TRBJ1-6	CASSQDPDRDNSPLHF
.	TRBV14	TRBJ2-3	CASSLSSSGGITDTQYF
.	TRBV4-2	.	CASSSGTGGSEQYF
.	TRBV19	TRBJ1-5	CASRPPGGNSNQPQHF
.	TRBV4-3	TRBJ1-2	CASSQGPQGGTSYYGYTF
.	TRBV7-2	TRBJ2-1	CASSWRPAMNEQFF
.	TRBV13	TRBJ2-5	CASSLGRLAGEETQYF
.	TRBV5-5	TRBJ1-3	CASSTGQGLGNTIYF
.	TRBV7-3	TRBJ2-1	CASSSGLAGGNEQFF
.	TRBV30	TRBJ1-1	CAWSKTLGHKNTEAFF
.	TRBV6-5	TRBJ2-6	CASRVQGAGANVLTF
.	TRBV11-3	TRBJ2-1	CASSLKTEAFWEQFF
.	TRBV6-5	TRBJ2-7	CASRRTGEIEQYF
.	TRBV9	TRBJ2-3	CASSAPSGGKQYF
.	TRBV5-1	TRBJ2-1	CASGVGNEQFF
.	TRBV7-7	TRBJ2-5	CASSLGPLTKGETQYF
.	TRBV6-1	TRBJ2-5	CASSRALETQYF
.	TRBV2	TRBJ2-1	CASTPLGRTLYNEQFF
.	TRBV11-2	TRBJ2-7	CASSAKAAGRDYEQYF
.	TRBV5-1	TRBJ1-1	CASSLGQGSTEAFF
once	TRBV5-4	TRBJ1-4	CASSPPGGPNEKLFF
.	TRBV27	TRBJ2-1	CASSLSKGATSSYNEQFF
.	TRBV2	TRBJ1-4	CASKGQGGEKLFF
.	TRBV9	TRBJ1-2	CASSGRQASNGYTF
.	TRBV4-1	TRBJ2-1	CASSRQGSNEQFF
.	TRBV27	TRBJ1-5	CASSLFWGQGRSNQPQHF
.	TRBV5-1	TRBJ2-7	CASSPLQGEGYEQYF
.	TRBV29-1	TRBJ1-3	CSVEPQGAGNTIYF
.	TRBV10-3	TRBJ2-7	CAISEPGQGSAEQYF
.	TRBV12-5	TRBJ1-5	CASGLEPSGDRNQPQHF
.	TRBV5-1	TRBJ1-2	CASSLLSQGLRGYTF
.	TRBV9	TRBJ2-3	CASSGRQGGVTDTQYF